This T cell receptor (beta chain) was identified in a study of cytomegalovirus exposure and HLA in healthy donors (dated by TCRdb to about 2017). General notes on the study: In an earlier analysis of some 550 of the donors, 276 Gb of sequence data and 90 million to 130 million unique TCR beta sequences from 180 million or so T cells were reported. An early release covering approximately 600 HLA-typed donors comprised about 300 gigabases of sequencing data and around 80 million unique TCR sequences. Among the roughly 390 genotyped donors, around 79% belonged to the genetic ancestry cluster associated with self-reported Caucasian donors. The study was designed to test whether signatures of past pathogen exposure could be identified by cataloging public T cell receptors. The T cell repertoires of about 700 subjects were profiled by immunosequencing and related to cytomegalovirus serostatus. Along with the roughly 710-subject first cohort, a separate validation cohort of over 90 different subjects was used. High-throughput TCR immunosequencing, statistical association of individual TCRs with disease status, and machine learning were combined to predict cytomegalovirus infection status. A later analysis re-examined previously published TCR beta repertoires from about 700 donors and added high-resolution HLA genotyping to investigate patterns of TCR occurrence. Rather than using new phenotypic data, the later analysis identified candidate immune exposures from TCR beta sequences and from how often those sequences occurred across donors. In an earlier analysis of 550 to 700 of the donors, high-throughput TCR beta sequencing was used to judge whether each TCR beta V gene segment behaved as functional or pseudogenic. Donor age, sex, ethnicity and CMV serostatus were compiled alongside the repertoire data. In a later genetic analysis, genome-wide SNP genotypes for about 55% of the roughly 700 donors were used, and that subset was treated as a discovery cohort. Every repertoire in the discovery cohort had been generated on one and the same sequencing platform. Both class I and class II loci were covered by HLA typing, at four-digit resolution. The number of typed donors differed by locus: 629-630 for A, B, C, DRB1 and DQB1; 522 for DQA1; over 600 for DPA1; and about 470 for DPB1. Five DR-DQ haplotypes were handled as single units for association and clustering, since linkage in the cohort was strong. Among around 400 genotyped donors of the cohort, an average of about 220,000 unique TCR beta nucleotide sequences was sequenced per donor, of which about 18% were non-productive.

Details on this clone: Its cognate antigen has yet to be identified. The record has no base qualities; no much larger clone is one base away.

In total, approximately 700 healthy bone marrow donors made up the cohort. At the time of sampling, all cohort members were nominally healthy, though unrecorded immune exposures were likely present. The donor was CMV seropositive and belonged to the group of 250 to 300 seropositive cohort members. Each donor provided a peripheral blood sample, and peripheral blood mononuclear cells were used for TCR beta sequencing. Genomic DNA was extracted from the blood cell samples with the Qiagen DNeasy Blood Extraction Kit. Points the paper makes about the study in general: The cohort was sequenced for TCR beta chains only, and without alpha or paired-chain data the features that could be detected were limited. V-gene and J-gene trimming of TCR beta chains was associated with a missense DCLRE1C variant in a later genetic analysis, and the association was replicated in an independent cohort. Across donors, most TCR sequences were observed very rarely, whereas some public TCRs were present in many individuals. Correlated functional status among segregating V segments might be attributable to linkage disequilibrium, but an unknown experimental factor could not be ruled out. A later genetic analysis reported fewer N-insertions in productive TCRs among donors in an Asian-associated ancestry cluster than the approximately 670-donor mean. The study gave a list of 150 to 200 TCR beta chains associated with cytomegalovirus. Immune exposure information for the cohort was limited to CMV serostatus. Several of the top co-occurrence clusters appeared to be linked to parvovirus B19, influenza, CMV and Epstein-Barr virus, according to a later analysis. Broadly in line with IMGT annotations, most TCR beta V segments showed up in productive rearrangements about 90% or about 30% of the time in an earlier analysis of around 600 of the donors. In a later analysis, the rate of TCR association differed among HLA loci, with DRB1 alleles having the most associated TCRs and HLA-C alleles having the fewest. Some IMGT-functional V segments, including TRBV6-2 and TRBV6-3, could not be told apart with the 87-base-pair reads, so those segments were excluded. At a false discovery rate of 0.05, a later analysis linked 15,000 to 20,000 TCR beta sequences to specific HLA alleles. In a later analysis, most CMV-associated TCR beta chains were found to appear HLA-restricted, with HLA associations seemingly driven largely by CMV exposure. A further reported finding was that TCR beta sequences accurately predicted the HLA-A and HLA-B alleles for most subjects in the first cohort. Compared with equally common non-associated chains, HLA-associated TCR beta chains in a later analysis were more clonally expanded and had lower generation probabilities. Sequencing depth was assumed to be roughly uniform across donors in the presence/absence analyses, though that assumption may not hold. Because counts were too low, roughly 17 rarely observed V segments, including chromosome 9 orphons, were left out of the earlier analysis of 500 to 650 of the donors. Because HLA typing was unavailable for some donors at each locus, only the typed subset was used in association tests. The sequencing pipeline was judged likely to have produced a cluster of highly shared sequence variants as a technical artifact. It was suggested by the authors that the approach could potentially be generalized to other disease states and immunological phenotypes. In both the original and validation cohorts, the classifier was reported to diagnose cytomegalovirus status with high specificity and sensitivity. When HLA alleles, especially DR and DQ, strongly co-occurred, TCR associations were difficult to assign to individual alleles. A few of the identified cytomegalovirus-associated TCR beta chains were confirmed in vitro to be specific for cytomegalovirus antigens.

The germline V and J ends show losses of 4 bases and 8 bases respectively, and no gene match explains 13 bases of the junction. The cysteine opens and the phenylalanine closes a CDR3 of 15 amino acids. Solely the CDR3 DNA is kept, with 45 bases framed from the first base. The CDR1 and CDR2 encoded by the germline V gene are SGHDT and YYEEEE. The library relied on the immunoSEQ multiplex PCR assay. The multiplex PCR relied on a mix of 60 forward primers for TCR Vbeta segments and 13 reverse primers for TCR Jbeta segments. Amplification of the CDR3 region of rearranged TCR beta genes was performed with a multiplex PCR assay on genomic DNA. On the Illumina HiSeq System, the amplified TCR beta libraries were sequenced as 87-base-pair reads. As for the authors' bioinformatics: A later analysis tallied 70 million to 100 million unique TCR beta chains across the roughly 610 repertoires, and some 12 million of those chains were shared by two or more donors. Raw reads were error-corrected and collapsed into unique sequences by a nearest-neighbor algorithm in which closely related sequences were merged to remove PCR and sequencing errors. Alignment of CDR3 sequences to IMGT reference sequences was used to assign V, D and J gene segments. Each retained sequence needed at least a six-nucleotide match to both a V gene segment and a J gene segment. Rearrangements were called productive when the CDR3 lacked stop codons and stayed in frame with V and J; all others were non-productive. CDR3 was defined by IMGT convention, running from the second conserved V-encoded cysteine to the conserved J-encoded phenylalanine. In an earlier analysis of around 600 of the donors, sequences lacking an unambiguous match to a single V gene segment were excluded. In an earlier analysis of approximately 500 of the donors, a V segment was called functional when productive rearrangements were above 56.7%, and segregating when the standard deviation between donors exceeded 5%. A statistical classification framework was built for diagnosing cytomegalovirus status from the catalog of TCR beta chain sequences. In a later analysis, V and J genes were assigned by comparing TCR nucleotide sequences against IMGT/GENE-DB human TR gene sequences. Using the TCRdist pipeline, a later analysis assigned CDR3 sequences along with most-parsimonious VDJ recombination scenarios. In a later analysis, each TCR beta chain was defined by its CDR3 amino acid sequence together with its V-gene family, and reads lacking a unique V-gene family were excluded. As a way to deal with suspected cross-contamination and a sequencing artifact, a later analysis dropped more than 500 nucleotide sequences that were highly shared and had low generation probability. In a later analysis, a clonal expansion index was calculated for each public chain from normalized within-repertoire ranks of inferred template counts. In a later analysis, generation probabilities were computed with a VDJ recombination model fitted to out-of-frame rearrangements, and the resulting probabilities were checked against IGoR. In a later analysis, hypergeometric tests were used to score TCR-TCR, TCR-HLA and TCR-CMV co-occurrence, with a repertoire-size bias correction applied to TCR pairs. To estimate false discovery rates, a later analysis permuted the HLA or CMV assignments 20 times. In a later analysis, co-occurring TCRs were grouped using DBSCAN, and TCRdist sequence similarity was added for clustering within HLA-allele-positive subsets. Co-occurrence clustering excluded repertoires with fewer than 30,000 or more than 120,000 public chains, plus five with anomalous nucleotide sharing. Entries here come from immuneACCESS through TCRdb and include only in-frame sequences with V and J called. Some clones fail to appear in such tables; in the studies checked, an unresolved V gene covers under half of the shortfall, and the cause of the remainder is unknown. From that table come the V and J calls and clone size; the DNA was used to work out D and trimming. This sample lists 120,000 or so clones; 82% were detected once. Over 9% of the sample belongs to the ten largest clones.

Sequencing was performed on PBMCs. The V and J genes are TRBV5-6 and TRBJ1-2; 8 middle bases align to TRBD1. This sequence originates from a male donor in good health and CMV-seropositive. The CDR3 protein sequence reads: CASSRTGQGVQGYTF. The DNA reads TGTGCCAGCAGCCGGACTGGACAGGGAGTGCAAGGCTACACCTTC.